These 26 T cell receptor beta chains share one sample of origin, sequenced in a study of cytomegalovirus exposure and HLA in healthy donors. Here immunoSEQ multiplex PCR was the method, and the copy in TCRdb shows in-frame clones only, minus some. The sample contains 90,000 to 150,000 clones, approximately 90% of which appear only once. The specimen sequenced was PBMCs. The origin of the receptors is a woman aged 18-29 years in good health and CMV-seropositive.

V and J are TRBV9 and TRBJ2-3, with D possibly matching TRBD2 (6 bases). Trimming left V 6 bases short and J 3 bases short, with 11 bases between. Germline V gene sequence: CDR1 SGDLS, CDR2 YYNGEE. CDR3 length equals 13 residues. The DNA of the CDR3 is TGTGCCAGCAACCCGGGAGCGACAGATACGCAGTATTTT. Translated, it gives CASNPGATDTQYF.

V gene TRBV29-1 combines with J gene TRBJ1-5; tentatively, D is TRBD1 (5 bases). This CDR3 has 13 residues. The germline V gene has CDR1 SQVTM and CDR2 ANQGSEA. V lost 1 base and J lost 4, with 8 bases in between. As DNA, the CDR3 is TGCAGCGTTGAAGTGGCAGGGAATCAGCCCCAGCATTTT. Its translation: CSVEVAGNQPQHF.

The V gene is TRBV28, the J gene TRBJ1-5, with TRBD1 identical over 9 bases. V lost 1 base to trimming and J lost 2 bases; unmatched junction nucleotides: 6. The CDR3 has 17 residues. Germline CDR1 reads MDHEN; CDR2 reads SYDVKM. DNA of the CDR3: TGTGCCAGCAGTTTATACGGGACAGGGAAGGGCAATCAGCCCCAGCATTTT. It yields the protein CASSLYGTGKGNQPQHF. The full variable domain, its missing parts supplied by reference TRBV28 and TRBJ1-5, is DVKVTQSSRYLVKRTGEKVFLECVQDMDHENMFWYRQDPGLGLRLIYFSYDVKMKEKGDIPEGYSVSREKKERFSLILESASTNQTSMYLCASSLYGTGKGNQPQHFGDGTRLSIL.

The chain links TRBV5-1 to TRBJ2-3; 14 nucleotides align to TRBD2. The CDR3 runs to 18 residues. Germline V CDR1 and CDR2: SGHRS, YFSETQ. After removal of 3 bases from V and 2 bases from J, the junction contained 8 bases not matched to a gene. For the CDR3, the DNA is TGCGCCAGCAGCTCCGGGACTAGCGGGAGCCTTAACACAGATACGCAGTATTTT. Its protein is CASSSGTSGSLNTDTQYF. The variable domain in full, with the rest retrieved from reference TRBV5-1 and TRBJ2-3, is KAGVTQTPRYLIKTRGQQVTLSCSPISGHRSVSWYQQTPGQGLQFLFEYFSETQRNKGNFPGRFSGRQFSNSRSEMNVSTLELGDSALYLCASSSGTSGSLNTDTQYFGPGTRLTVL.

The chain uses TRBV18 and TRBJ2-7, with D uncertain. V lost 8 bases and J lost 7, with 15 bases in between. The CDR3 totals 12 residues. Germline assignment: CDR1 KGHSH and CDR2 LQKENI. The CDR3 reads CASRDTSGEQYF. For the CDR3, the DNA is TGTGCCAGCCGTGACACCTCTGGGGAGCAGTACTTC.

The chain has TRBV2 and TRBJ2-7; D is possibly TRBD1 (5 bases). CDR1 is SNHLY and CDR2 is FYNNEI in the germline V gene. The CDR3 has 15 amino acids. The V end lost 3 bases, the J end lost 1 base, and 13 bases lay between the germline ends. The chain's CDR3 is CASSEAGLSSYEQYF. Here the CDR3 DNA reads TGTGCCAGCAGTGAGGCAGGGCTCTCTTCCTACGAGCAGTACTTC. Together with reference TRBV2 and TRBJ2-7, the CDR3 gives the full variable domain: EPEVTQTPSHQVTQMGQEVILRCVPISNHLYFYWYRQILGQKVEFLVSFYNNEISEKSEIFDDQFSVERPDGSNFTLKIRSTKLEDSAMYFCASSEAGLSSYEQYFGPGTRLTVT.

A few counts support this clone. The chain's CDR3 is CASSLVRATGYGYTF. CDR3 in DNA: TGTGCCAGCAGCTTGGTGCGGGCAACAGGGTATGGCTACACCTTC. This chain joins TRBV5-4 and TRBJ1-2; TRBD1 might be the D (6 bases). CDR1 and CDR2 from the germline V gene are SGHNT and YYREEE (reference sequence). The length of the CDR3 is 15 residues. Deletions cut 0 bases from V and 5 bases from J, with 14 bases between.

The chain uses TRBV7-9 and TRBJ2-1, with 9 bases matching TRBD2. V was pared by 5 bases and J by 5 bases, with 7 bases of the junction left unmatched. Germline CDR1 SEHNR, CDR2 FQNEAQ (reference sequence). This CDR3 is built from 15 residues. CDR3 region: CASSPTSGANNEQFF. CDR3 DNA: TGTGCCAGCAGCCCGACTAGCGGAGCAAACAATGAGCAGTTCTTC.

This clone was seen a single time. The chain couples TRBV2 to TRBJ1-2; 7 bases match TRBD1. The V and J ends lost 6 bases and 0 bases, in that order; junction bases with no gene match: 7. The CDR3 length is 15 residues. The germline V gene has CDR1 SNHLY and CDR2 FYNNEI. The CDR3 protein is CASRSQGPPNYGYTF. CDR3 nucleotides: TGTGCCAGCAGGTCACAGGGGCCCCCTAACTATGGCTACACCTTC.

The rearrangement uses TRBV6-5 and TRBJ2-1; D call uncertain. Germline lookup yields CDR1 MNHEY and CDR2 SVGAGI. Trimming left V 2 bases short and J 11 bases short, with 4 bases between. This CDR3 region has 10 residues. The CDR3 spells CASSYPKQFF. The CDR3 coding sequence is TGTGCCAGCAGTTACCCTAAGCAGTTCTTC.

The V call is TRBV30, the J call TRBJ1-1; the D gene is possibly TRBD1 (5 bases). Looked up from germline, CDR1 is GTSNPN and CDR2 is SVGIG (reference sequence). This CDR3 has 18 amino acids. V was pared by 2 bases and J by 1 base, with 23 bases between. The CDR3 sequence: CAWSPRGLRTGGNTEAFF. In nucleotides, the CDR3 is TGTGCCTGGAGTCCTAGAGGGCTTCGGACGGGGGGGAACACTGAAGCTTTCTTT.

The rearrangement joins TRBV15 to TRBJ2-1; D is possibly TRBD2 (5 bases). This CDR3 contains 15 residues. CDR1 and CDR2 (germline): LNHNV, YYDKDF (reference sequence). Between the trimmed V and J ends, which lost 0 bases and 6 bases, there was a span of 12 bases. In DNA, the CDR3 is TGTGCCACCAGCAGAGAGAATGGGGAGAGCAATGAGCAGTTCTTC. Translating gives CATSRENGESNEQFF. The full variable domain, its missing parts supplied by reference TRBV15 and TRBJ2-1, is DAMVIQNPRYQVTQFGKPVTLSCSQTLNHNVMYWYQQKSSQAPKLLFHYYDKDFNNEADTPDNFQSRRPNTSFCFLDIRSPGLGDTAMYLCATSRENGESNEQFFGPGTRLTVL.

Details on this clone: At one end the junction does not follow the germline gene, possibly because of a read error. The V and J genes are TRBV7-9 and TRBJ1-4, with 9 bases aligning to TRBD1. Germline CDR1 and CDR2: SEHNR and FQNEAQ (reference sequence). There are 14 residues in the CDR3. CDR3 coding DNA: TGTGCCAGCAGTTTAGGACAGGGGATTGAAAAACTGTTTTTT. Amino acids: CASSLGQGIEKLFF.

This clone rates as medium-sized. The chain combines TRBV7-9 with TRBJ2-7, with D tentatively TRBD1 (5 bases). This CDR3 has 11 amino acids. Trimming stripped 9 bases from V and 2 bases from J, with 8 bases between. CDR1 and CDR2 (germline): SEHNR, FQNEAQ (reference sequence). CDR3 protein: CASQGPYEQYF. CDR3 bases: TGTGCCAGTCAGGGCCCCTACGAGCAGTACTTC.

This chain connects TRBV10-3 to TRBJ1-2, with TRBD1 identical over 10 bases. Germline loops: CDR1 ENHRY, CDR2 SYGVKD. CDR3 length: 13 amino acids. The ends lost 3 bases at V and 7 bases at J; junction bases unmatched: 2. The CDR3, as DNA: TGTGCCATCAGTGACGGACAGGGGGGTGGCTACACCTTC. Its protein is CAISDGQGGGYTF.

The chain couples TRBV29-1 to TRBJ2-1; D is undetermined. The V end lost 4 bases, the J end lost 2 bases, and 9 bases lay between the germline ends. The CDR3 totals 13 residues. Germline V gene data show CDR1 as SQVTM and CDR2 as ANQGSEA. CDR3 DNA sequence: TGCAGCGTTGGCGGCGCCGCCTACAATGAGCAGTTCTTC. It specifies CSVGGAAYNEQFF.

The CDR3 loop is CASSAPRLYNEQFF. The DNA of the CDR3 is TGTGCCAGCAGCGCACCTAGACTGTACAATGAGCAGTTCTTC. The gene calls are TRBV9 and TRBJ2-1; no clear D gene. CDR3 length: 14 residues. CDR1 is SGDLS and CDR2 is YYNGEE in the germline V gene. V was trimmed by 3 bases and J by 4 bases, leaving 11 bases between them.

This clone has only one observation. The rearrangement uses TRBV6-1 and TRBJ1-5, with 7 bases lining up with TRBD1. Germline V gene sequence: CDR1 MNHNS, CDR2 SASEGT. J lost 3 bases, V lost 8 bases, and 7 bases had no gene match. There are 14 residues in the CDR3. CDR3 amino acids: CASAPGQVNQPQHF. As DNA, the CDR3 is TGTGCCAGCGCACCTGGACAGGTCAATCAGCCCCAGCATTTT.

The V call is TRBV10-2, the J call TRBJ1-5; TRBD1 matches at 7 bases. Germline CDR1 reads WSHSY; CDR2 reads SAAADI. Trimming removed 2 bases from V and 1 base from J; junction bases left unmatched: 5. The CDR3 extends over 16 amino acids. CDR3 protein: CASSEKGTESNQPQHF. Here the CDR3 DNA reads TGCGCCAGCAGTGAGAAAGGGACAGAGAGCAATCAGCCCCAGCATTTT.

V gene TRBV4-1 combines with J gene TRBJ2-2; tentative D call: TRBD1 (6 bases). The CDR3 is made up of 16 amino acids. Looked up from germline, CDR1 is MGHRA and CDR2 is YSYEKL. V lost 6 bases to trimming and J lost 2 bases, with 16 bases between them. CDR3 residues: CASRRGGFTNTGELFF. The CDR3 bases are TGCGCCAGCAGACGAGGGGGTTTTACCAACACCGGGGAGCTGTTTTTT.

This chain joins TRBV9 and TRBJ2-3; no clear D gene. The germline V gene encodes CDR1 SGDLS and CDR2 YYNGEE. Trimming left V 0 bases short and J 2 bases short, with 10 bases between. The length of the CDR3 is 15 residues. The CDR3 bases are TGTGCCAGCAGCGTAGGAGGCGTTTCCACAGATACGCAGTATTTT. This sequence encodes CASSVGGVSTDTQYF.

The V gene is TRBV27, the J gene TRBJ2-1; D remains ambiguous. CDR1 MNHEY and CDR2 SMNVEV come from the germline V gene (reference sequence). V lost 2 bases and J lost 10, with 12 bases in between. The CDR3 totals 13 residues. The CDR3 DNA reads TGTGCCAGCAGTTTAGACCTTCTCGGGGAGCAGTTCTTC. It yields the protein CASSLDLLGEQFF.

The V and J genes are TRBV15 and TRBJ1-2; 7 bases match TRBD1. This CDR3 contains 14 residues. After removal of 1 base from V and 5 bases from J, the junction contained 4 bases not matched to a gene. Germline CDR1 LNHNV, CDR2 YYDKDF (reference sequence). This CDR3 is CATSRGQGMYGYTF. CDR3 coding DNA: TGTGCCACCAGCAGAGGACAGGGAATGTATGGCTACACCTTC.

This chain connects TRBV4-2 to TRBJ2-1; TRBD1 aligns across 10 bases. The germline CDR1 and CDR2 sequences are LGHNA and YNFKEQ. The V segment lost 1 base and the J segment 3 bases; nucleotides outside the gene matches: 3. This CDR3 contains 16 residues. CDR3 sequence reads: CASSQAGTGVYNEQFF. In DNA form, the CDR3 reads TGTGCCAGCAGCCAAGCGGGGACAGGGGTCTACAATGAGCAGTTCTTC.

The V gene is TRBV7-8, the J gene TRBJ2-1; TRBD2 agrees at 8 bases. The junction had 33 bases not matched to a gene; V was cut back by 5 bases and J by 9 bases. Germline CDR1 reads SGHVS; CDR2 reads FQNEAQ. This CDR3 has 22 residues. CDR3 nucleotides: TGTGCCAGCAGCCTCACACGACAGGCCACAGAGCGGGGGCGTGGGAGGTATAGTGAGCAGTTCTTC. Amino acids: CASSLTRQATERGRGRYSEQFF.

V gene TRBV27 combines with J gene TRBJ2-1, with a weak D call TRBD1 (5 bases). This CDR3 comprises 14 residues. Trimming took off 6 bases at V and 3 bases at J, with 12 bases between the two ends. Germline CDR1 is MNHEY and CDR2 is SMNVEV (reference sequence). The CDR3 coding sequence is TGTGCCAGCAGGGGGCGAATGTTCTACAATGAGCAGTTCTTC. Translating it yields CASRGRMFYNEQFF.